These 27 T cell receptor beta chains were sequenced from one sample in a study of T cell clonality in common variable immunodeficiency. Antigens for these TCRs are unknown. General study findings and limits: In common variable immunodeficiency, TCR beta chains reportedly carried fewer deletions and N-nucleotide insertions.

Here immunoSEQ multiplex PCR was the method, and the copy in TCRdb shows in-frame clones only, minus some. The sample presents tens of thousands of clones, none singletons. Source material: peripheral blood mononuclear cells. These receptor sequences come from a human donor with common variable immunodeficiency.

Concerning this clone: An end of the junction does not agree with germline; a read error may underlie this. The read halts 3 residues ahead of the CDR3 end, with the missing end drawn from the germline J gene. The chain has TRBV7-9 and TRBJ2-7, with D perhaps matching TRBD1 (5 bases). Per germline, CDR1 SEHNR and CDR2 FQNEAQ (reference sequence). The CDR3 is 13 residues long. The CDR3 loop reads CSSSAPTAYEQYF. The covered CDR3 bases are TGTTCCAGCAGCGCACCGACAGCCTACGAG.

Incomplete CDR3 DNA: TGTGCCAGCTCCCGGCGGGGTTCCAGA. Residues: CASSRRGSR. The complete CDR3 sequence is CASSRRGSRAFF. The gene calls are TRBV19 and TRBJ1-1; unclear D gene. The read terminates 3 residues ahead of where the CDR3 ends, so the germline J gene completes it. The CDR3 sequence is 12 residues long. Germline V lookup: CDR1 LNHDA, CDR2 SQIVND (reference sequence).

This clone was counted between two and nine times. From the germline J gene comes the end of the CDR3, since the read stops 3 residues before it. The chain joins TRBV18 to TRBJ2-3; 9 positions agree with TRBD2. The CDR3 totals 15 residues. V lost 2 bases to trimming and J lost 2 bases; unmatched junction nucleotides: 2. The germline CDR1 and CDR2 sequences are KGHSH and LQKENI. CDR3 protein: CASSPRLADTDTQYF. CDR3 DNA, as far as it was read: TGTGCCAGCTCACCAAGACTAGCGGACACAGATACG.

This clone was picked up many times. The DNA ends 3 residues before the CDR3 does, and the rest of the CDR3 is filled in from the germline J gene. The genes are TRBV5-8 and TRBJ1-6; 8 positions match TRBD1. This CDR3 contains 13 residues. V gave up 10 bases and J gave up 6 bases; unmatched junction bases: 6. The V gene's germline CDR1 is SGHTS and CDR2 YDEGEE. CDR3 DNA, as far as it was read: TGTGCCGGTGGACAGGGCCTTAATTCACCC. This encodes CAGGQGLNSP. Given in full, the CDR3 is CAGGQGLNSPLHF.

Partial CDR3 DNA: TGTGCCAGCAGCTTAGTTGCGGGGGCTATGGAGACC. It codes for CASSLVAGAMET. The entire CDR3 protein reads CASSLVAGAMETQYF. V usage is TRBV7-6 and J usage is TRBJ2-5; the D gene is possibly TRBD2 (7 bases). Read sequence stops 3 residues before the CDR3 end, and the germline J gene provides the missing end. This CDR3 spans 15 amino acids. The germline V and J ends were trimmed by 1 base and 5 bases, with 14 bases remaining between them. Germline loops: CDR1 SGHVS, CDR2 FNYEAQ.

This clone occurred a few times. One end of the junction fails to match germline, which may point to a read error. Sequencing ends 3 residues short of the CDR3 end; the germline J gene provides the rest. The chain is built from TRBV7-7 and TRBJ1-2; a weak D match, TRBD1 (5 bases). CDR3 length: 14 amino acids. Looked up from germline, CDR1 is SSHAT and CDR2 is FNYEAQ (reference sequence). CDR3 protein: CASSLAGLNYGYTF. CDR3 DNA (partial): TGTGCTAGCAGCTTAGCGGGACTTAACTATGGC.

A remark on this clone: The read ends 3 residues early relative to the CDR3; the germline J gene fills the gap. The chain recombines TRBV2 with TRBJ1-5; 8 bases line up with TRBD1. Germline-derived CDR1 and CDR2 are SNHLY and FYNNEI. The CDR3 length is 13 residues. Germline trimming cut 1 base from V and 9 bases from J; bases unmatched to any gene: 2. CDR3 DNA (partial): TGTGCCAGCAGTGAAGGCAGGGGGCTGCCC. Protein sequence: CASSEGRGLP. The whole CDR3 protein reads CASSEGRGLPQHF.

In its sample, this clone was seen a few times. The read comes to an end 3 residues before the CDR3 does, leaving the germline J gene to fill in the end. This chain links TRBV20-1 with TRBJ2-7; 9 bases match TRBD1. Unmatched junction bases numbered 5, after V lost 6 bases and J lost 5 bases. Germline V gives CDR1 DFQATT, CDR2 SNEGSKA (reference sequence). The CDR3 extends over 12 amino acids. The CDR3 here is CSASRQGDEQYF. The DNA read from the CDR3 is TGCAGTGCAAGCAGACAGGGGGACGAG.

Ten or more counts support this clone. The DNA read from the CDR3 is TGCAGTGCGCTACCGGGACAGGGTTTCAATCAGCCC. As protein: CSALPGQGFNQP. The full CDR3 protein is CSALPGQGFNQPQHF. J is TRBJ1-5 and V is TRBV20-1; 9 positions match TRBD1. The CDR3 end lies 3 residues beyond the end of the read and is filled in from the germline J gene. J gave up 3 bases and V 6 bases, and 9 bases lay outside the gene matches. Germline assignment: CDR1 DFQATT and CDR2 SNEGSKA (reference sequence). This CDR3 has 15 residues.

This clone has only a few counts. The sequence runs out 3 residues before the end of the CDR3; the remainder is reconstructed from the germline J gene. V usage is TRBV18 and J usage is TRBJ2-1; 11 nucleotides align to TRBD1. V lost 2 bases and J lost 5; bases outside the gene matches: 2. The CDR3 runs to 15 residues. CDR1 is KGHSH, CDR2 LQKENI, per germline. The sequenced CDR3 bases are TGTGCCAGCTCACCAGGGACAGGGGGGAACAATGAG. It is translated as CASSPGTGGNNE. The whole CDR3 protein is CASSPGTGGNNEQFF.

With respect to this clone: Read sequence stops 3 residues before the CDR3 end, and the germline J gene provides the missing end. The V gene is TRBV2, the J gene TRBJ2-3; 16 bases agree with TRBD2. Germline V gives CDR1 SNHLY, CDR2 FYNNEI. Losses at the gene ends were 8 bases for V and 0 bases for J; bases not matched to a gene: 5. This CDR3 is built from 17 residues. CDR3 bases read: TGTGCCAGCGGGGGGACTAGCGGGGGGGACAGCACAGATACG. This translates into CASGGTSGGDSTDT. The CDR3 as a whole reads CASGGTSGGDSTDTQYF. Full variable domain (remainder filled in from reference TRBV2 and TRBJ2-3): EPEVTQTPSHQVTQMGQEVILRCVPISNHLYFYWYRQILGQKVEFLVSFYNNEISEKSEIFDDQFSVERPDGSNFTLKIRSTKLEDSAMYFCASGGTSGGDSTDTQYFGPGTRLTVL.

About this clone: The read falls 3 residues short of the CDR3 end, and the missing part is taken from the germline J gene. The gene calls are TRBV19 and TRBJ1-4; the match to TRBD1 covers 7 bases. V lost 6 bases to trimming and J lost 4 bases; unmatched junction nucleotides: 8. CDR3 length: 15 amino acids. CDR1 and CDR2 from the germline V gene are LNHDA and SQIVND (reference sequence). CDR3 DNA (partial): TGTGCCAGTAGCAGGGGGACAGTGCGTAATGAAAAA. Its translation: CASSRGTVRNEK. The whole CDR3 protein reads CASSRGTVRNEKLFF.

Notes on this clone: One junction end does not reproduce the germline sequence, and a read error may be involved. The missing CDR3 end, 3 residues past where the read stops, is filled in from the germline J gene. The V gene is TRBV7-7, the J gene TRBJ2-2, with D possibly matching TRBD2 (7 bases). The CDR3 consists of 15 residues. Germline V gene sequence: CDR1 SSHAT, CDR2 FNYEAQ (reference sequence). The CDR3 sequence: CASRLGGPNTGELFF. The covered CDR3 bases are TGTGCTAGCAGATTGGGGGGGCCTAACACCGGGGAG.

Worth noting for this clone: The DNA ends 3 residues before the CDR3 does, and the rest of the CDR3 is filled in from the germline J gene. The chain employs TRBV11-2 and TRBJ2-7; D not certain. This CDR3 contains 14 residues. Germline V gives CDR1 SGHAT, CDR2 FQNNGV. Deletions cut 5 bases from V and 2 bases from J, with 13 bases between. The CDR3 sequence: CASSQFLNTYEQYF. The CDR3 bases that were read are TGTGCCAGCAGCCAGTTCTTAAACACCTACGAG.

In its sample, this clone was seen many times. The sequenced fragment ends 3 residues before the CDR3 boundary, so the rest is inferred from the germline J gene. The V and J genes are TRBV14 and TRBJ2-5; 7 positions match TRBD1. CDR3 length: 13 residues. Germline V gives CDR1 SGHDN, CDR2 FVKESK. The trim removed 5 bases at V and 7 bases at J, leaving 7 bases unmatched. CDR3 DNA (partial): TGTGCCAGCAGCTTTCGACAGGGATCGACC. Its translation is CASSFRQGST. The CDR3 reads in full as CASSFRQGSTQYF.

Comment on this clone: The missing CDR3 end, 3 residues past where the read stops, is filled in from the germline J gene. The chain carries TRBV18 and TRBJ2-2, with 14 bases lining up with TRBD2. CDR3 length equals 20 residues. CDR1 is KGHSH and CDR2 is LQKENI in the germline V gene. The junction had 16 bases not matched to a gene; V was cut back by 3 bases and J by 7 bases. The part of the CDR3 DNA that was read is TGTGCCAGCTCACCTCCGGGACTAGCGGGGGTGACCGTGTTTGGCGGGGAG. Translation: CASSPPGLAGVTVFGGE. The entire CDR3 sequence reads CASSPPGLAGVTVFGGELFF.

There are many counts of this clone. The read stops 3 residues short of the end of the CDR3; the missing end is completed from the germline J gene. J is TRBJ1-4 and V is TRBV5-1; the match to TRBD1 covers 9 bases. The CDR3 sequence is 16 residues long. Germline CDR1 SGHRS, CDR2 YFSETQ. V dropped 2 bases and J dropped 6; count of bases not matched to a gene: 8. Partial CDR3 DNA: TGCGCCAGCAGCTTAGGGGTTCGGACAGGGGATGAAAAA. The encoded protein is CASSLGVRTGDEK. The whole CDR3 sequence is CASSLGVRTGDEKLFF.

At least ten counts were recorded for this clone. The CDR3 is cut off 3 residues early in the read; its end comes from the germline J gene. The chain uses TRBV18 and TRBJ2-2; the match to TRBD2 covers 12 bases. With 3 bases clipped from V and 4 bases from J, the junction kept 3 bases outside the gene matches. Germline V gene sequence: CDR1 KGHSH, CDR2 LQKENI. This CDR3 spans 16 amino acids. CDR3 residues: CASSPTSGGLTGELFF. Incomplete CDR3 DNA: TGTGCCAGCTCACCGACTAGCGGGGGCCTCACCGGGGAG.

This clone was seen a few times. The read ends 3 residues before the CDR3 terminus; that terminus is restored from the germline J gene. This rearrangement joins TRBV7-2 to TRBJ2-4, with a weak D call TRBD2 (6 bases). The CDR3 has 12 residues. CDR1 SGHTA and CDR2 FQGNSA come from the germline V gene. V gave up 5 bases and J gave up 7 bases, with 9 bases separating them. CDR3 DNA (partial): TGTGCCAGCAGCCTTCGGGGGAACATT. Encoded protein: CASSLRGNI. The full CDR3 protein is CASSLRGNIQYF.

As regards this clone: The CDR3 end lies 3 residues beyond the end of the read and is filled in from the germline J gene. This rearrangement joins TRBV19 to TRBJ1-5; 7 bases are shared with TRBD1. Germline V gene lookup returns CDR1 LNHDA and CDR2 SQIVND (reference sequence). Trimming at V came to 4 bases and at J to 4 bases, leaving 10 bases not matched to a gene. The CDR3 is 16 residues long. This CDR3 reads CASSKGTGAGNQPQHF. The covered CDR3 bases are TGTGCCAGTAGTAAAGGTACAGGGGCCGGTAATCAGCCC.

This clone has more than one count but fewer than ten. The read terminates 3 residues before the CDR3 end, so the remaining end is supplied by the germline J gene. The J gene is TRBJ2-4, the V gene TRBV19, with 7 bases aligning to TRBD1. Germline CDR1 and CDR2: LNHDA and SQIVND (reference sequence). The CDR3 totals 14 residues. The V gene end was trimmed by 6 bases and the J gene end by 3 bases; junction bases not matched to a gene: 5. The CDR3 reads CASSNRGDKNIQYF. CDR3 DNA (partial): TGTGCCAGTAGCAACAGGGGAGACAAAAACATT.

With respect to this clone: The read comes to an end 3 residues before the CDR3 does, leaving the germline J gene to fill in the end. The chain joins TRBV7-2 to TRBJ1-1; D is ambiguous. Germline V gives CDR1 SGHTA, CDR2 FQGNSA. The CDR3 consists of 13 residues. CDR3 sequence: CASSPTPAAEAFF. The part of the CDR3 DNA that was read is TGTGCCAGCAGCCCCACCCCCGCAGCGGAA.

This clone was seen a handful of times. The read stops 3 residues short of the end of the CDR3; the missing end is completed from the germline J gene. The chain has TRBV11-2 and TRBJ1-1; D not certain. This CDR3 has 13 residues. Germline assignment: CDR1 SGHAT and CDR2 FQNNGV. CDR3 DNA, as far as it was read: TGTGCCAGCAGCTCCCTGGGCCCAGGTAGG. Protein sequence: CASSSLGPGR. The whole CDR3 protein is CASSSLGPGRAFF. Full variable domain (remainder filled in from reference TRBV11-2 and TRBJ1-1): EAGVAQSPRYKIIEKRQSVAFWCNPISGHATLYWYQQILGQGPKLLIQFQNNGVVDDSQLPKDRFSAERLKGVDSTLKIQPAKLEDSAVYLCASSSLGPGRAFFGQGTRLTVV.

This clone was counted between two and nine times. Read data end 3 residues before the CDR3 end; the end is taken from the germline J gene. The chain uses TRBV2 and TRBJ2-3, with D perhaps matching TRBD1 (6 bases). Germline V lookup: CDR1 SNHLY, CDR2 FYNNEI. The CDR3 spans 14 residues. Trimming removed 6 bases at V and 2 bases at J, with 12 bases between. The CDR3 loop reads CASSVGQYTDTQYF. CDR3 DNA, as far as it was read: TGTGCCAGCAGCGTAGGACAGTACACAGATACG. Complete variable domain (other parts from reference TRBV2 and TRBJ2-3): EPEVTQTPSHQVTQMGQEVILRCVPISNHLYFYWYRQILGQKVEFLVSFYNNEISEKSEIFDDQFSVERPDGSNFTLKIRSTKLEDSAMYFCASSVGQYTDTQYFGPGTRLTVL.

In its sample, this clone was seen a few times. The read ends 3 residues shy of where the CDR3 ends; the end is completed using the germline J gene. The chain combines TRBV7-2 with TRBJ2-5; 10 nucleotides line up with TRBD2. The CDR3 is made up of 18 amino acids. CDR1 SGHTA and CDR2 FQGNSA come from the germline V gene. J gave up 4 bases and V 0 bases, and 11 bases lay outside the gene matches. CDR3 sequence reads: CASSLAGPRSGGAETQYF. The CDR3 bases that were read are TGTGCCAGCAGCTTAGCTGGACCTAGGAGCGGGGGGGCAGAGACC.

This clone was picked up many times. CDR3 region: CSASRVRASYEQYF. The DNA read from the CDR3 is TGCAGTGCCTCGCGAGTCAGGGCCTCCTACGAG. This chain joins TRBV20-1 and TRBJ2-7; possibly TRBD1 for D (5 bases). The CDR3 end is not reached by the read, which stops 3 residues before it; the germline J gene fills it in. Looked up from germline, CDR1 is DFQATT and CDR2 is SNEGSKA (reference sequence). The V and J ends lost 6 bases and 0 bases respectively, with 15 bases between them. The CDR3 totals 14 residues.

This clone was found a few times. The read terminates 3 residues before the CDR3 end, so the remaining end is supplied by the germline J gene. This chain links TRBV18 with TRBJ2-7; the match to TRBD2 covers 12 bases. V lost 3 bases to trimming and J lost 6 bases; unmatched junction nucleotides: 6. This CDR3 is built from 15 residues. The germline V gene has CDR1 KGHSH and CDR2 LQKENI. The sequenced CDR3 bases are TGTGCCAGCTCACCCCCTAGCGGGGGGGTTCTCGAG. It encodes CASSPPSGGVLE. The full CDR3 reads CASSPPSGGVLEQYF.